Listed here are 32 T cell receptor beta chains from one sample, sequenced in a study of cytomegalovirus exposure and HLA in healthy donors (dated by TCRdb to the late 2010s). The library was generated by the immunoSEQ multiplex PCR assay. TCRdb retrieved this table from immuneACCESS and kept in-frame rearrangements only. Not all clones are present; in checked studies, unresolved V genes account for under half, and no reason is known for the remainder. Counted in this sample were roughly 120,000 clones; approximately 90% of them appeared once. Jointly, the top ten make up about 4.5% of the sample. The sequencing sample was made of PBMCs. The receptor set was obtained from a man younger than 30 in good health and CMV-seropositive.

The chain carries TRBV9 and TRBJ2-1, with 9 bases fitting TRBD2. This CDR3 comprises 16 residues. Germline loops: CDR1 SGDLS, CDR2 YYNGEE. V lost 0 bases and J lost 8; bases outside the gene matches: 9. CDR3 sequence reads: CASSVAAGGLRDEQFF. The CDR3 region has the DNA TGTGCCAGCAGCGTAGCGGCGGGGGGGCTTCGAGATGAGCAGTTCTTC.

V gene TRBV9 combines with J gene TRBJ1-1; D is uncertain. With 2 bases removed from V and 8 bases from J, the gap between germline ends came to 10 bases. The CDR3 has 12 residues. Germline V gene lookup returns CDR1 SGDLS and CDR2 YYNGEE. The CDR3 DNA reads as TGTGCCAGCAGCGTGGGGAGCCGAGAAGCTTTCTTT. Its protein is CASSVGSREAFF.

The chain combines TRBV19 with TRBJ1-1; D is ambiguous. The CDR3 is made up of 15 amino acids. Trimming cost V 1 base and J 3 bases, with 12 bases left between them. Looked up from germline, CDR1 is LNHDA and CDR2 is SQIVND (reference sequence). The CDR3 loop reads CASSIVGIGYTEAFF. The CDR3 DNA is TGTGCCAGTAGTATAGTCGGAATCGGGTACACTGAAGCTTTCTTT.

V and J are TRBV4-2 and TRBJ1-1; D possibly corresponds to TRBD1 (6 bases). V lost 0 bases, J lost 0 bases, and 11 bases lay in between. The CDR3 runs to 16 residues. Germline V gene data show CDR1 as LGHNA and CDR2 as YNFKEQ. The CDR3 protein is CASSQEGGRVNTEAFF. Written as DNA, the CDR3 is TGTGCCAGCAGCCAAGAGGGGGGGCGCGTGAACACTGAAGCTTTCTTT.

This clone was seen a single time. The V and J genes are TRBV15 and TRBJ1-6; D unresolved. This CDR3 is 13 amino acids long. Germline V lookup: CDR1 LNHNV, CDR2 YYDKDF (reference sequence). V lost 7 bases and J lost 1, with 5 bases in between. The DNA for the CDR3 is TGTGCCACCAAGGAGTCCTATAATTCACCCCTCCACTTT. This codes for CATKESYNSPLHF.

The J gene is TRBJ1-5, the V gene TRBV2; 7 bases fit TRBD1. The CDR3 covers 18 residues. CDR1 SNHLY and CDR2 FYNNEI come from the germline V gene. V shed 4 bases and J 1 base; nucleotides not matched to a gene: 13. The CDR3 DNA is TGTGCCAGCAGTGGGGACAGTGGATCATTTAAGAGCAATCAGCCCCAGCATTTT. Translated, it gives CASSGDSGSFKSNQPQHF.

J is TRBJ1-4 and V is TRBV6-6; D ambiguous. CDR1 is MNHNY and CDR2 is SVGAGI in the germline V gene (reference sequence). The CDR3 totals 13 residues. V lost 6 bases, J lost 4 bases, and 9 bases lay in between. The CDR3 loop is CASRDWVNEKLFF. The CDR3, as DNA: TGTGCCAGCAGAGACTGGGTTAATGAAAAACTGTTTTTT.

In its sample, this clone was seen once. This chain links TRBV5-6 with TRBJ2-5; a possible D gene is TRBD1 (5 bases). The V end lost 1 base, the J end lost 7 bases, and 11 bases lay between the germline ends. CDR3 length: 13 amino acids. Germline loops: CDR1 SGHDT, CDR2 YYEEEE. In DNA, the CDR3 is TGTGCCAGCAGCTTGTCAACAGGACGGACCCAGTACTTC. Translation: CASSLSTGRTQYF.

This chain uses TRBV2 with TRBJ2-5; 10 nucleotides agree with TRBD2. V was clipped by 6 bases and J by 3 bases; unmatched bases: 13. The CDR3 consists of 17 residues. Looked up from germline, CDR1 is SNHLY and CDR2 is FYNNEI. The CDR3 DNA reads TGTGCCAGCAGCAAGCGGGGGGGCCCGGGCGTGAAAGAGACCCAGTACTTC. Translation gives CASSKRGGPGVKETQYF.

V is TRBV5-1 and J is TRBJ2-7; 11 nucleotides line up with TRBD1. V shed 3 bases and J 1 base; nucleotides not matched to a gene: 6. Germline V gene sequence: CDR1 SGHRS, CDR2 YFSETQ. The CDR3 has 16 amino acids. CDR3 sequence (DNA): TGCGCCAGCAGCTCATTGGGACAGGGGGATTCCTACGAGCAGTACTTC. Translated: CASSSLGQGDSYEQYF.

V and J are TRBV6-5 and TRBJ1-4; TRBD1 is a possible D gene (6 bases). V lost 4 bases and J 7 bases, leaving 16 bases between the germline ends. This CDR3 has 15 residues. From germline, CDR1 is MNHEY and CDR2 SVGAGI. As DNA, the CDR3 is TGTGCCAGCAGTTTCCTACAGGGTGGGAGTGAAAAACTGTTTTTT. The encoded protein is CASSFLQGGSEKLFF.

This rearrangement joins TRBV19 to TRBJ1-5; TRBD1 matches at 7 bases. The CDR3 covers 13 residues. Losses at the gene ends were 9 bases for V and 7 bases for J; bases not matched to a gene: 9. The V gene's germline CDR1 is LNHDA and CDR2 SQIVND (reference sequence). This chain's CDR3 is CASSGGPGQPQHF. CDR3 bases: TGTGCCAGCTCAGGGGGTCCTGGCCAGCCCCAGCATTTT.

CDR3 bases: TGTGCCAGCCGCCCATTAGCCCTCCTGACAGACGAGCAGTACTTC. Protein: CASRPLALLTDEQYF. The rearrangement uses TRBV6-1 and TRBJ2-7; a possible D gene is TRBD1 (5 bases). The CDR3 extends over 15 amino acids. Germline loops: CDR1 MNHNS, CDR2 SASEGT. V dropped 8 bases and J dropped 5 bases, with 22 bases sitting between them.

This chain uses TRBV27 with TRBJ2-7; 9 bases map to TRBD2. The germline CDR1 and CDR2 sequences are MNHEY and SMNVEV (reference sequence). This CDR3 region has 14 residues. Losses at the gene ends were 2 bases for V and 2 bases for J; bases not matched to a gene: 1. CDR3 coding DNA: TGTGCCAGCAGTTTAGCGGGGGGGCCCTACGAGCAGTACTTC. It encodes CASSLAGGPYEQYF.

The CDR3 reads CATGGIGPYGYTF. In DNA, the CDR3 is TGTGCCACCGGGGGAATAGGGCCTTATGGCTACACCTTC. This chain links TRBV10-3 with TRBJ1-2, with a tentative D call TRBD1 (5 bases). V was clipped by 10 bases and J by 5 bases, with 17 bases between them. Germline assignment: CDR1 ENHRY and CDR2 SYGVKD. The CDR3 has 13 amino acids.

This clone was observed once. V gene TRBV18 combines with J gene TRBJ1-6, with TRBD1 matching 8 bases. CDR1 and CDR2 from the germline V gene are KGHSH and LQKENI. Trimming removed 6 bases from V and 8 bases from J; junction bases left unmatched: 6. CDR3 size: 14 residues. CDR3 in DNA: TGTGCCAGCTCCGCGACAGGGGAGGATTCACCCCTCCACTTT. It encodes CASSATGEDSPLHF.

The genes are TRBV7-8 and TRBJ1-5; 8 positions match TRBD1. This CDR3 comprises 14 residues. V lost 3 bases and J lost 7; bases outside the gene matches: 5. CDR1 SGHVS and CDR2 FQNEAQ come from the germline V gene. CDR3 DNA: TGTGCCAGCAGCTTGACAGGGGCTGGGCAGCCCCAGCATTTT. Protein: CASSLTGAGQPQHF.

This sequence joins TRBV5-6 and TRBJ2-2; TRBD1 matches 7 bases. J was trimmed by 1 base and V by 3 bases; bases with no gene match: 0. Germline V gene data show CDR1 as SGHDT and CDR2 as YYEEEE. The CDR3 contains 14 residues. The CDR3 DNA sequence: TGTGCCAGCAGCTGGACAGGGAACACCGGGGAGCTGTTTTTT. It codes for CASSWTGNTGELFF. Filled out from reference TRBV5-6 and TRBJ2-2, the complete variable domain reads DAGVTQSPTHLIKTRGQQVTLRCSPKSGHDTVSWYQQALGQGPQFIFQYYEEEERQRGNFPDRFSGHQFPNYSSELNVNALLLGDSALYLCASSWTGNTGELFFGEGSRLTVL.

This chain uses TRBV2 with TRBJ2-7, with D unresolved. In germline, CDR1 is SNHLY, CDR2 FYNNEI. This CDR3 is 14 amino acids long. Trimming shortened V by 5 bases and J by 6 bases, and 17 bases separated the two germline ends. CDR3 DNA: TGTGCCAGCAGTATCCGGTTGGAGCTAGGCGAGCAGTACTTC. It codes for CASSIRLELGEQYF.

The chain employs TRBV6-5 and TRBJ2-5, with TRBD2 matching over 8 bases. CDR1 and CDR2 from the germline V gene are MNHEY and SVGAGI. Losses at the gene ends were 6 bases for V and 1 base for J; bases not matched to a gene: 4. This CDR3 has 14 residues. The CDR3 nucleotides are TGTGCCAGCAGCTATGCGGGGGGCCAAGAGACCCAGTACTTC. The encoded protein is CASSYAGGQETQYF.

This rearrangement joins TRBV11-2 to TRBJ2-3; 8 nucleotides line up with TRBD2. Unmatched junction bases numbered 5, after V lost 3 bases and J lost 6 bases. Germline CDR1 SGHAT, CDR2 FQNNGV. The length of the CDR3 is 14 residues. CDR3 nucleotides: TGTGCCAGCAGCTTGAGACTAGCGTTGGATACGCAGTATTTT. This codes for CASSLRLALDTQYF. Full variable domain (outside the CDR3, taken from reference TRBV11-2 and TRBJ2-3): EAGVAQSPRYKIIEKRQSVAFWCNPISGHATLYWYQQILGQGPKLLIQFQNNGVVDDSQLPKDRFSAERLKGVDSTLKIQPAKLEDSAVYLCASSLRLALDTQYFGPGTRLTVL.

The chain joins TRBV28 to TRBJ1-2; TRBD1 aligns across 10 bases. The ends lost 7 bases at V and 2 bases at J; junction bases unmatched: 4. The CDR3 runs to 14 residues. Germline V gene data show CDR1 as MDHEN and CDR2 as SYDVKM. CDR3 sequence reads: CASTLGQGNYGYTF. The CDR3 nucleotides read TGTGCCAGCACTCTGGGACAGGGGAACTATGGCTACACCTTC.

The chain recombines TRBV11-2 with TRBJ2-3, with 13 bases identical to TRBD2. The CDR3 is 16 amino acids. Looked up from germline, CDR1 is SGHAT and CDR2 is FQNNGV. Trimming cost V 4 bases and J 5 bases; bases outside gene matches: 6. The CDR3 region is CASSSRLAGGLDTQYF. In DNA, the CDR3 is TGTGCCAGCAGCTCCCGACTAGCGGGGGGCCTAGATACGCAGTATTTT.

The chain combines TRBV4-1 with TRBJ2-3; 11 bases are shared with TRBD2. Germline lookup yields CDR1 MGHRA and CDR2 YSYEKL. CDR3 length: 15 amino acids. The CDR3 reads CAPPEGSGGAHTQYF. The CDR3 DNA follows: TGCGCGCCGCCCGAAGGTAGCGGGGGGGCCCATACGCAGTATTTT.

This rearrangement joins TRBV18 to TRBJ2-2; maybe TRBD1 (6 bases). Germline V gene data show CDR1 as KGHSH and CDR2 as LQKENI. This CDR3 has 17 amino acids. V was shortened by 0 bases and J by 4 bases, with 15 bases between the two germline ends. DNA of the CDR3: TGTGCCAGCTCACCACCGAGAACAGGCAGGGGCACCGGGGAGCTGTTTTTT. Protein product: CASSPPRTGRGTGELFF.

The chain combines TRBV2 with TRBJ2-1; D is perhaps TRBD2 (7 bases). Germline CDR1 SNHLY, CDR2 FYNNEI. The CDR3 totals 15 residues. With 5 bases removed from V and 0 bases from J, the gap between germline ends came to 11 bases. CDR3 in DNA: TGTGCCAGCAGTAGGGGGGGGGACTCCTACAATGAGCAGTTCTTC. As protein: CASSRGGDSYNEQFF.

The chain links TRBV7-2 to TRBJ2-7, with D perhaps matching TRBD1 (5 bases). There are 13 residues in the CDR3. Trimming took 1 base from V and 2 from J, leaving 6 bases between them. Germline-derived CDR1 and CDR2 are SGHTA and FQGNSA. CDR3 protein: CASSLGTTYEQYF. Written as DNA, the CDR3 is TGTGCCAGCAGCTTAGGGACAACCTACGAGCAGTACTTC.

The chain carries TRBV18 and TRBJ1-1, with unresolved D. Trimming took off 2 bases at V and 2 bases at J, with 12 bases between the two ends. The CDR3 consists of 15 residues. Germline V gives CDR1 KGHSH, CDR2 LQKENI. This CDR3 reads CASSPTGLSNTEAFF. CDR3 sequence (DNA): TGTGCCAGCTCACCAACCGGACTGAGCAACACTGAAGCTTTCTTT.

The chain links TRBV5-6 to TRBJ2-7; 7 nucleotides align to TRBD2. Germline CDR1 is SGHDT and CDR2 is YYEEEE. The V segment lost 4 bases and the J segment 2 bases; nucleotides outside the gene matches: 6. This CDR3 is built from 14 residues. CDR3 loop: CASSPLAETYEQYF. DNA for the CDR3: TGTGCCAGCAGCCCGCTAGCGGAGACCTACGAGCAGTACTTC. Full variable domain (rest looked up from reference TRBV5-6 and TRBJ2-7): DAGVTQSPTHLIKTRGQQVTLRCSPKSGHDTVSWYQQALGQGPQFIFQYYEEEERQRGNFPDRFSGHQFPNYSSELNVNALLLGDSALYLCASSPLAETYEQYFGPGTRLTVT.

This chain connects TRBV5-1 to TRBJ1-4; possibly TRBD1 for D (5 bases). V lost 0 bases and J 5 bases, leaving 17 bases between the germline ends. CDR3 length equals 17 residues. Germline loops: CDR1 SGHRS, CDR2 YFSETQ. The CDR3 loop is CASSLAFTGGVNEKLFF. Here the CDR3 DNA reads TGCGCCAGCAGCTTGGCCTTTACCGGGGGAGTGAATGAAAAACTGTTTTTT.

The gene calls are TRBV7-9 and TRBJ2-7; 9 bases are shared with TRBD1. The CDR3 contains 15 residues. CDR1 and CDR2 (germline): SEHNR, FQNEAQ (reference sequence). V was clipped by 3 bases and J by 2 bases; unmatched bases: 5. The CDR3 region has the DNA TGTGCCAGCAGCTTCCACCGGGACAGGGCCTACGAGCAGTACTTC. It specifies CASSFHRDRAYEQYF.

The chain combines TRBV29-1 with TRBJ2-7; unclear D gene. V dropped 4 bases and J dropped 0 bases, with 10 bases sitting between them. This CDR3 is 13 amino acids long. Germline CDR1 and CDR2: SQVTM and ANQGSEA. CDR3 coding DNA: TGCAGCGTTGTGTCGAGGAGCTCCTACGAGCAGTACTTC. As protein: CSVVSRSSYEQYF.